The rows below give T cell receptor beta chains drawn from one sample of a study of blood T cell repertoires in COVID-19. Generated by immunoSEQ multiplex PCR, the TCRdb table keeps only in-frame clones and is missing some. The sample holds roughly 320,000 clones, more than 80% seen once. Sequenced sample: peripheral blood. All receptors derive from a woman aged 45-59 years with COVID-19, enrolled during active disease. Each CDR3 is given with its conserved first and last residue. D genes are given only for firm matches. For some rows the clone size is stated as once, few or many, or as a class when expanded; others skip it.

clone_size	d_call	v_call	cdr3_length	j_call	cdr3_aa	cdr3_nt
NA	NA	TRBV2	13	TRBJ1-5	CASSGTGNQPQHF	TGTGCCAGCAGTGGGACAGGCAATCAGCCCCAGCATTTT
NA	TRBD1	TRBV5-4	16	TRBJ1-2	CASSLPRTGGDYGYTF	TGTGCCAGCAGCTTACCAAGGACAGGGGGAGATTATGGCTACACCTTC
NA	NA	TRBV9	16	TRBJ1-3	CASSVEAAISGNTIYF	TGTGCCAGCAGCGTAGAGGCGGCGATCTCTGGAAACACCATATATTTT
NA	TRBD1	TRBV9	15	TRBJ2-7	CASSVGDSSGREQYF	TGTGCCAGCAGCGTAGGGGACAGCTCGGGACGGGAGCAGTACTTC
NA	TRBD2	TRBV5-6	16	TRBJ2-1	CASSPLSGSGHNEQFF	TGTGCCAGCAGCCCCCTGAGCGGGAGTGGTCACAATGAGCAGTTCTTC
NA	NA	TRBV12-5	18	TRBJ2-7	CASGFGRTGLNNLYEQYF	TGTGCTAGTGGTTTCGGTAGGACGGGACTCAACAATCTTTACGAGCAGTACTTC
once	NA	TRBV5-1	17	TRBJ2-5	CASSGPPSGKLQETQYF	TGCGCCAGCAGCGGCCCCCCCAGCGGCAAACTACAAGAGACCCAGTACTTC
few	NA	TRBV24-1	12	TRBJ1-2	CATSESGYGYTF	TGTGCCACCAGTGAATCAGGGTATGGCTACACCTTC
NA	NA	TRBV21-1	13	TRBJ1-1	CAKRQGSDTEAFF	TGTGCCAAACGACAGGGGTCTGACACTGAAGCTTTCTTT
NA	NA	TRBV19	11	TRBJ1-5	CASIEDQPQHF	TGTGCCAGTATCGAGGATCAGCCCCAGCATTTT
NA	NA	TRBV6-5	13	TRBJ1-5	CATRSRADQPQHF	TGTGCAACTCGAAGCAGGGCGGATCAGCCCCAGCATTTT
NA	NA	TRBV10-3	14	TRBJ1-2	CAISESMTERGYTF	TGTGCCATCAGTGAGTCAATGACAGAAAGAGGCTACACCTTC
few	TRBD2	TRBV9	16	TRBJ2-1	CASSPLGTSGHNEQFF	TGTGCCAGCAGCCCCCTGGGGACTAGCGGGCACAATGAGCAGTTCTTC
NA	TRBD2	TRBV30	16	TRBJ2-5	CAWRGTSGRSSETQYF	TGTGCCTGGAGGGGGACTAGCGGGAGGAGCAGCGAGACCCAGTACTTC
NA	TRBD2	TRBV19	19	TRBJ2-1	CASRRLGLAGRALNNEQFF	TGTGCCAGTAGAAGACTGGGACTAGCGGGCCGGGCTTTAAACAATGAGCAGTTCTTC
NA	NA	TRBV7-8	13	TRBJ2-7	CASSLGRRDEQYF	TGTGCCAGCAGCTTAGGGCGACGGGACGAGCAGTACTTC
NA	TRBD2	TRBV18	14	TRBJ2-7	CASSYLAGEYEQYF	TGTGCCAGCTCGTACCTAGCGGGAGAATACGAGCAGTACTTC
NA	TRBD1	TRBV6-6	15	TRBJ1-4	CASSHYDRGYEKLFF	TGTGCCAGCAGTCACTACGACAGGGGGTACGAAAAACTGTTTTTT
NA	TRBD1	TRBV6-4	15	TRBJ1-6	CASSRQGANNSPLHF	TGTGCCAGCAGCAGACAGGGGGCGAATAATTCACCCCTCCACTTT
NA	NA	TRBV7-2	14	TRBJ1-2	CASSPRVLLYGYTF	TGTGCCAGCAGCCCCCGGGTCCTACTCTATGGCTACACCTTC
NA	TRBD2	TRBV18	17	TRBJ2-1	CASSIPGLAGGHNEQFF	TGTGCCAGCTCAATACCGGGACTAGCGGGAGGGCACAATGAGCAGTTCTTC
NA	NA	TRBV11-3	13	TRBJ1-1	CASRGRSNTEAFF	TGTGCCAGCAGAGGGAGATCGAACACTGAAGCTTTCTTT
NA	NA	TRBV28	12	TRBJ1-2	CASSLLNYGYTF	TGTGCCAGCAGTTTACTGAACTATGGCTACACCTTC
NA	NA	TRBV9	15	TRBJ1-6	CASSVEGTYNSPLHF	TGTGCCAGCAGCGTAGAGGGGACCTATAATTCACCCCTCCACTTT
NA	TRBD1	TRBV24-1	14	TRBJ1-2	CATSGTGGVYGYTF	TGTGCCACCAGTGGTACAGGGGGCGTCTATGGCTACACCTTC
NA	NA	TRBV14	12	TRBJ2-1	CASSQETDEQFF	TGTGCCAGCAGCCAAGAGACTGATGAGCAGTTCTTC